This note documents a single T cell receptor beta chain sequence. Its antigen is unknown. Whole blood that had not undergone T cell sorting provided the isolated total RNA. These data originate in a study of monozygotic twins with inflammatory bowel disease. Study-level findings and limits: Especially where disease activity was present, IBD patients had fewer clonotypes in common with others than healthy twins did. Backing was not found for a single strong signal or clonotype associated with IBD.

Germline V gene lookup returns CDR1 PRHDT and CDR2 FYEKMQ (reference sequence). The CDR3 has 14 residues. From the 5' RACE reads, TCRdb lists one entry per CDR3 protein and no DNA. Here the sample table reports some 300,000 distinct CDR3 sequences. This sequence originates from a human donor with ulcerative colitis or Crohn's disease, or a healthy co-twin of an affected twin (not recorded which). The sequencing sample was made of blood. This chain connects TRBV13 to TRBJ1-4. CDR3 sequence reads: CASSPPWGHEKLFF.